These 30 T cell receptor beta chains came from one sample sequenced in a study of cytomegalovirus exposure and HLA in healthy donors. Sequencing used immunoSEQ multiplex PCR; TCRdb keeps in-frame clones, though not all of them. Seen here are more than 140,000 clones, less than 90% observed once, and the top ten hold over 3%. The sample taken for sequencing was PBMCs. The receptors come from a woman under 30 in good health and CMV-seropositive.

The gene calls are TRBV10-3 and TRBJ2-7, with D possibly TRBD2 on 5 matching bases. CDR1 ENHRY and CDR2 SYGVKD come from the germline V gene. V shed 2 bases and J shed 2 bases, with 10 bases lying between them. There are 14 residues in the CDR3. CDR3 DNA sequence: TGTGCCATCAGTGAGAACGAGGGCACCTACGAGCAGTACTTC. Its translation is CAISENEGTYEQYF.

By frequency in the sample, this clone is medium-sized. The sample holds other DNA sequences that translate to the same CDR3. This chain connects TRBV2 to TRBJ2-3; 7 bases fit TRBD1. The germline V gene has CDR1 SNHLY and CDR2 FYNNEI. This CDR3 spans 15 amino acids. V gave up 3 bases and J gave up 0 bases; unmatched junction bases: 3. The CDR3 loop is CASSETGSSTDTQYF. The DNA of the CDR3 is TGTGCCAGCAGTGAGACAGGGTCTAGCACAGATACGCAGTATTTT.

The chain carries TRBV11-3 and TRBJ2-7; a weak D match, TRBD2 (7 bases). V lost 3 bases and J lost 5, with 14 bases in between. This CDR3 comprises 14 residues. Germline V gives CDR1 SGHNT, CDR2 YENEEA. CDR3 sequence reads: CASSFIGGLDEQYF. CDR3 sequence (DNA): TGTGCCAGCAGCTTTATCGGGGGGCTGGACGAGCAGTACTTC.

The chain uses TRBV19 and TRBJ2-2; D is undetermined. Trimming removed 3 bases from V and 6 bases from J, with 14 bases in between. The germline V gene has CDR1 LNHDA and CDR2 SQIVND (reference sequence). The CDR3 extends over 15 amino acids. The CDR3 region has the DNA TGTGCCAGTAGTATTGGAGACTCCCGCGCCGGGGAGCTGTTTTTT. Its protein is CASSIGDSRAGELFF.

The chain is built from TRBV7-6 and TRBJ2-5, with 12 nucleotides matching TRBD1. Germline CDR1 is SGHVS and CDR2 is FNYEAQ. J lost 3 bases, V lost 1 base, and 18 bases had no gene match. The CDR3 extends over 21 amino acids. CDR3: CASSLVGTGGPSGRWEETQYF. The CDR3 region has the DNA TGTGCCAGCAGCTTAGTTGGGACAGGGGGCCCTAGCGGGAGATGGGAAGAGACCCAGTACTTC.

This rearrangement joins TRBV4-2 to TRBJ1-2; 7 bases line up with TRBD1. The CDR3 totals 15 residues. Germline V lookup: CDR1 LGHNA, CDR2 YNFKEQ. V shed 0 bases, J shed 3 bases, and the junction held 4 bases outside the gene matches. CDR3 sequence: CASSQESDRYYGYTF. The DNA for the CDR3 is TGTGCCAGCAGCCAAGAATCGGACAGGTACTATGGCTACACCTTC.

This chain's CDR3 is CASSRTGTATYEQYF. As DNA, the CDR3 is TGTGCCAGCAGTCGAACCGGGACTGCGACCTACGAGCAGTACTTC. The chain couples TRBV27 to TRBJ2-7, with D perhaps TRBD2 (6 bases). The CDR3 consists of 15 residues. Trimming took off 5 bases at V and 2 bases at J, with 16 bases between the two ends. Germline-derived CDR1 and CDR2 are MNHEY and SMNVEV (reference sequence).

The chain links TRBV28 to TRBJ2-2; D is possibly TRBD1 (7 bases). The CDR3 loop spans 15 amino acids. V lost 7 bases, J lost 3 bases, and 15 bases lay in between. Germline CDR1 and CDR2: MDHEN and SYDVKM. This CDR3 reads CASKGGGTDTGELFF. In DNA, the CDR3 is TGTGCCAGCAAAGGGGGCGGGACGGACACCGGGGAGCTGTTTTTT.

The chain is built from TRBV18 and TRBJ1-2, with 8 bases matching TRBD1. Germline values: CDR1 KGHSH, CDR2 LQKENI. The trim removed 6 bases at V and 6 bases at J, leaving 18 bases unmatched. CDR3 length: 17 residues. The CDR3 DNA is TGTGCCAGCTCTCGCAGACGAGAGACAGGGGAGAGCAATGGCTACACCTTC. The encoded protein is CASSRRRETGESNGYTF.

This clone was observed a few times. The chain links TRBV10-3 to TRBJ2-2, with D unclear. The V end was cut by 3 bases, the J end by 8 bases, with 4 bases between. The CDR3 contains 11 residues. Per germline, CDR1 ENHRY and CDR2 SYGVKD. The CDR3 DNA reads as TGTGCCATCAGTGATCCTGGGGAGCTGTTTTTT. The encoded protein is CAISDPGELFF.

V usage is TRBV2 and J usage is TRBJ2-5; 7 bases fit TRBD1. The length of the CDR3 is 13 residues. V lost 3 bases, J lost 2 bases, and 0 bases stayed unmatched. Germline lookup yields CDR1 SNHLY and CDR2 FYNNEI. The CDR3 loop reads CASSEDRQETQYF. The CDR3, as DNA: TGTGCCAGCAGTGAGGACAGGCAAGAGACCCAGTACTTC.

This chain connects TRBV7-9 to TRBJ1-1, with D perhaps matching TRBD1 (6 bases). Trimming shortened V by 8 bases and J by 5 bases, and 18 bases separated the two germline ends. The germline V gene has CDR1 SEHNR and CDR2 FQNEAQ (reference sequence). The CDR3 has 14 amino acids. The CDR3 protein is CASPGGAEGTEAFF. The CDR3 DNA sequence: TGTGCCAGCCCGGGGGGGGCAGAGGGAACTGAAGCTTTCTTT.

The rearrangement uses TRBV27 and TRBJ2-3, with D maybe TRBD2 (7 bases). Germline V gives CDR1 MNHEY, CDR2 SMNVEV (reference sequence). The CDR3 runs to 17 residues. V was pared by 3 bases and J by 0 bases, with 16 bases between. The CDR3 sequence is CASSFKGEGRSTDTQYF. Here the CDR3 DNA reads TGTGCCAGCAGTTTTAAGGGGGAGGGCCGTAGCACAGATACGCAGTATTTT.

The V and J genes are TRBV30 and TRBJ2-1; tentative D call: TRBD2 (5 bases). The V end lost 0 bases, the J end lost 2 bases, and 14 bases lay between the germline ends. The CDR3 has 16 residues. Germline assignment: CDR1 GTSNPN and CDR2 SVGIG (reference sequence). CDR3 loop: CAWSVPGGVAYNEQFF. Written as DNA, the CDR3 is TGTGCCTGGAGTGTACCAGGAGGAGTCGCCTACAATGAGCAGTTCTTC.

V gene TRBV7-2 combines with J gene TRBJ1-5; D is unresolved. Germline V gives CDR1 SGHTA, CDR2 FQGNSA. This CDR3 spans 17 amino acids. V lost 3 bases to trimming and J lost 2 bases, with 17 bases between them. The CDR3 region has the DNA TGTGCCAGCAGCTTTAGCCTCCCGGGAAGGGGCAATCAGCCCCAGCATTTT. It encodes CASSFSLPGRGNQPQHF.

This chain links TRBV28 with TRBJ2-5, with 8 bases matching TRBD1. V lost 6 bases and J lost 4; bases outside the gene matches: 4. The CDR3 is made up of 13 amino acids. Per the germline V gene, CDR1 is MDHEN and CDR2 is SYDVKM. This chain's CDR3 is CASRSGGRETQYF. CDR3 DNA: TGTGCCAGCAGATCAGGGGGCCGAGAGACCCAGTACTTC.

The chain links TRBV28 to TRBJ2-7; 13 bases line up with TRBD2. From germline, CDR1 is MDHEN and CDR2 SYDVKM. The CDR3 is 17 amino acids. V gave up 7 bases and J gave up 6 bases; unmatched junction bases: 15. CDR3: CASNFLTSGRRGGEQYF. CDR3 sequence (DNA): TGTGCCAGCAATTTTCTGACTAGCGGGAGGAGGGGGGGCGAGCAGTACTTC. The whole variable domain, remainder taken from reference TRBV28 and TRBJ2-7, is DVKVTQSSRYLVKRTGEKVFLECVQDMDHENMFWYRQDPGLGLRLIYFSYDVKMKEKGDIPEGYSVSREKKERFSLILESASTNQTSMYLCASNFLTSGRRGGEQYFGPGTRLTVT.

The chain recombines TRBV6-5 with TRBJ2-2; TRBD2 agrees at 7 bases. Germline V CDR1 and CDR2: MNHEY, SVGAGI. This CDR3 contains 16 residues. The J segment lost 5 bases and the V segment lost 0 bases, leaving 6 bases of the junction unmatched. The CDR3 loop reads CASSYSAGVGTGELFF. The CDR3 DNA is TGTGCCAGCAGTTACTCGGCGGGAGTGGGGACCGGGGAGCTGTTTTTT.

J is TRBJ2-7 and V is TRBV23-1; TRBD1 agrees at 9 bases. TRBV23-1 is placed among ORFs of uncertain function. V shed 6 bases, J shed 2 bases, and the junction held 2 bases outside the gene matches. This CDR3 comprises 13 residues. In DNA form, the CDR3 reads TGCGCCAGCAGCCGGGACAGGGCCTACGAGCAGTACTTC. Translating it yields CASSRDRAYEQYF.

V and J are TRBV20-1 and TRBJ2-1; D not resolved. The CDR3 covers 11 residues. Germline V gives CDR1 DFQATT, CDR2 SNEGSKA (reference sequence). V was clipped by 2 bases and J by 5 bases, with 4 bases between them. The CDR3: CSARFDNEQFF. CDR3 coding DNA: TGCAGTGCTAGATTCGACAATGAGCAGTTCTTC.

The rearrangement uses TRBV5-1 and TRBJ2-7, with D perhaps matching TRBD2 (6 bases). The CDR3 is 13 amino acids. Per the germline V gene, CDR1 is SGHRS and CDR2 is YFSETQ. V shed 4 bases and J shed 4 bases, with 12 bases lying between them. CDR3 sequence reads: CASSPTAGYEQYF. The DNA for the CDR3 is TGCGCCAGCAGCCCGACCGCGGGGTACGAGCAGTACTTC. The full variable domain, with the rest looked up from reference TRBV5-1 and TRBJ2-7, is KAGVTQTPRYLIKTRGQQVTLSCSPISGHRSVSWYQQTPGQGLQFLFEYFSETQRNKGNFPGRFSGRQFSNSRSEMNVSTLELGDSALYLCASSPTAGYEQYFGPGTRLTVT.

The chain recombines TRBV2 with TRBJ2-5; D ambiguous. The V gene's germline CDR1 is SNHLY and CDR2 FYNNEI. The CDR3 contains 15 residues. The V gene lost 4 bases and the J gene lost 3 bases, with 15 bases spanning the gap. As DNA, the CDR3 is TGTGCCAGCAGTGGACCGGGTCTACGAAAAGAGACCCAGTACTTC. The encoded protein is CASSGPGLRKETQYF.

The rearrangement uses TRBV10-3 and TRBJ2-1; the D is unclear. V gave up 11 bases and J gave up 5 bases, with 13 bases separating them. Germline CDR1 and CDR2: ENHRY and SYGVKD. CDR3 length: 12 residues. The CDR3 coding sequence is TGTGCCCTGTCACGCTCTAACAATGAGCAGTTCTTC. Its translation is CALSRSNNEQFF.

The chain has TRBV2 and TRBJ2-3, with D possibly TRBD2 on 5 matching bases. Trimming removed 3 bases from V and 6 bases from J, with 10 bases in between. Germline loops: CDR1 SNHLY, CDR2 FYNNEI. The CDR3 covers 13 residues. The DNA for the CDR3 is TGTGCCAGCAGTGAGCGGACTTATGATACGCAGTATTTT. Encoded protein: CASSERTYDTQYF.

The V and J genes are TRBV5-1 and TRBJ2-7; the match to TRBD2 covers 13 bases. Per germline, CDR1 SGHRS and CDR2 YFSETQ. Losses at the gene ends were 4 bases for V and 7 bases for J; bases not matched to a gene: 11. The CDR3 has 16 amino acids. The CDR3 DNA sequence: TGCGCCAGCAGCCTACAAGGACTAGCGGGAGCGGATGAGCAGTACTTC. This codes for CASSLQGLAGADEQYF. The full variable domain, with the rest looked up from reference TRBV5-1 and TRBJ2-7, is KAGVTQTPRYLIKTRGQQVTLSCSPISGHRSVSWYQQTPGQGLQFLFEYFSETQRNKGNFPGRFSGRQFSNSRSEMNVSTLELGDSALYLCASSLQGLAGADEQYFGPGTRLTVT.

V gene TRBV6-4 combines with J gene TRBJ1-1; no reliable D call. The V end was cut by 5 bases, the J end by 4 bases, with 11 bases between. The CDR3 is 13 residues long. CDR1 is MRHNA, CDR2 SNTAGT, per germline. The CDR3 here is CASSISSGTEAFF. Written as DNA, the CDR3 is TGTGCCAGCAGTATCTCGTCGGGCACTGAAGCTTTCTTT.

This clone was detected only once. DNA for the CDR3: TGTGCCAGCAGCTCCATGGGGGGAAATTATGCCAAAAACATTCAGTACTTC. It yields the protein CASSSMGGNYAKNIQYF. The chain couples TRBV5-6 to TRBJ2-4; a possible D gene is TRBD2 (6 bases). The length of the CDR3 is 17 residues. Between the trimmed V and J ends, which lost 3 bases and 1 base, there was a span of 17 bases. The germline gives CDR1 SGHDT, CDR2 YYEEEE. The complete variable domain, with remaining parts taken from reference TRBV5-6 and TRBJ2-4, reads DAGVTQSPTHLIKTRGQQVTLRCSPKSGHDTVSWYQQALGQGPQFIFQYYEEEERQRGNFPDRFSGHQFPNYSSELNVNALLLGDSALYLCASSSMGGNYAKNIQYFGAGTRLSVL.

The table lists this clone with a count of one. The V call is TRBV19, the J call TRBJ1-1, with TRBD1 matching 7 bases. The CDR3 loop spans 13 amino acids. CDR1 LNHDA and CDR2 SQIVND come from the germline V gene (reference sequence). Germline trimming cut 5 bases from V and 3 bases from J; bases unmatched to any gene: 3. The CDR3 reads CASSRGGHTEAFF. In DNA, the CDR3 is TGTGCCAGTAGTCGAGGGGGCCACACTGAAGCTTTCTTT.

The chain carries TRBV7-9 and TRBJ2-1; the D is unclear. V was trimmed by 0 bases and J by 3 bases, leaving 3 bases between them. CDR1 and CDR2 (germline): SEHNR, FQNEAQ (reference sequence). This CDR3 is built from 13 residues. The CDR3 loop reads CASSLASYNEQFF. As DNA, the CDR3 is TGTGCCAGCAGCTTAGCTAGCTACAATGAGCAGTTCTTC.

V and J are TRBV29-1 and TRBJ2-7; tentative D call: TRBD1 (6 bases). This CDR3 is 14 amino acids long. Germline V gene data show CDR1 as SQVTM and CDR2 as ANQGSEA. Trimming pared 1 base from V and 0 bases from J, leaving 10 bases between. The CDR3 DNA sequence: TGCAGCGTTGAAGTTAACAGGGCCTCCTACGAGCAGTACTTC. It translates to CSVEVNRASYEQYF.